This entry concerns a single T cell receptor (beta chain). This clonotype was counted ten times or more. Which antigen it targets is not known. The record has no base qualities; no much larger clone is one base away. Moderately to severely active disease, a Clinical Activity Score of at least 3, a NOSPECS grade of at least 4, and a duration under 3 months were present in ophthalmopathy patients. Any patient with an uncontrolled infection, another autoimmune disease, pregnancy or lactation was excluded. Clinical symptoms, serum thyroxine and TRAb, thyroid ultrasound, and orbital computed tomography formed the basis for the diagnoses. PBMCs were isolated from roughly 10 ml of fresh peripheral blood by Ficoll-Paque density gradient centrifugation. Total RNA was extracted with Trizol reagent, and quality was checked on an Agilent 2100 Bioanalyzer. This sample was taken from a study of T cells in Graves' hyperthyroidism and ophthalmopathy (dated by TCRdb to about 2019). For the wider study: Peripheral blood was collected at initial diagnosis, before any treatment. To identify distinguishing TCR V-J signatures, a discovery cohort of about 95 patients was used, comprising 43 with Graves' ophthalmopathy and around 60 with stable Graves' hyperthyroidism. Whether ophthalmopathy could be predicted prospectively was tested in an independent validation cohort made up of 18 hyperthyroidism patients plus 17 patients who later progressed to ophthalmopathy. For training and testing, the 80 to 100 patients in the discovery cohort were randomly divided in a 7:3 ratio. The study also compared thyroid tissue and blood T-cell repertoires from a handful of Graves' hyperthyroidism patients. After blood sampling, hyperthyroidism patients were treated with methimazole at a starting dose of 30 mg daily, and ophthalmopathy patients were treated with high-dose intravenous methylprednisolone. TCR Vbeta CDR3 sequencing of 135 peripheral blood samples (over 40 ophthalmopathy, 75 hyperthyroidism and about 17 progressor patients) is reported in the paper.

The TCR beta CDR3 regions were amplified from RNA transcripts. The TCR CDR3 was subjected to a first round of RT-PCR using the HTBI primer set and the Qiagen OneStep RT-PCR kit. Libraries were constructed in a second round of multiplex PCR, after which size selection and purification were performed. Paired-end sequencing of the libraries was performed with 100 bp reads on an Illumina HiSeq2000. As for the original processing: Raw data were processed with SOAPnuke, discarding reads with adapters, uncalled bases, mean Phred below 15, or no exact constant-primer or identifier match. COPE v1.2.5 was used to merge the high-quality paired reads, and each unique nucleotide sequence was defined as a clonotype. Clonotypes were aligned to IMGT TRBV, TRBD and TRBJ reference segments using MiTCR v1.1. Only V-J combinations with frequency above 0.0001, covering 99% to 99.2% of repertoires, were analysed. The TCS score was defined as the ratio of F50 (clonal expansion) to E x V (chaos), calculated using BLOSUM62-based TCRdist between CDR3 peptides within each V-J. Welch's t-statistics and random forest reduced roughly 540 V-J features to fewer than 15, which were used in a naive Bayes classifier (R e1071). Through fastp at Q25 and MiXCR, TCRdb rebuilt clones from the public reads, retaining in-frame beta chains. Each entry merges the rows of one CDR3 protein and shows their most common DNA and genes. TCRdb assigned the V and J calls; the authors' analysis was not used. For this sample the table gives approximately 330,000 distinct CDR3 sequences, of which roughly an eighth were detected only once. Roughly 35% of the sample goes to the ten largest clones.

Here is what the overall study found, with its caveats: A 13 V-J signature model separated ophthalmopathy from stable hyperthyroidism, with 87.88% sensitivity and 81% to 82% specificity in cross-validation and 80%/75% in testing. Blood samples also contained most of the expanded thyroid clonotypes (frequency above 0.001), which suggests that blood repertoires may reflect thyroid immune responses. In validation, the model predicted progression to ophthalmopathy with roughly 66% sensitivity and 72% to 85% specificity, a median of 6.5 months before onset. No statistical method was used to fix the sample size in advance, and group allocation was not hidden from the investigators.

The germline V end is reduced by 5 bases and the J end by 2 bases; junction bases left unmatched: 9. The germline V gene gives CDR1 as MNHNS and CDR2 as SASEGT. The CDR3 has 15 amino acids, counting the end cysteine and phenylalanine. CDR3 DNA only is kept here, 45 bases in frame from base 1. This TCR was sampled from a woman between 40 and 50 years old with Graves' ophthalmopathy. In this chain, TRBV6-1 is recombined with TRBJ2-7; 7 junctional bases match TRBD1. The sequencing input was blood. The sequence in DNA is TGTGCCAGCAGTCGAAGGGGGCGACGGGCCTACGAGCAGTACTTC. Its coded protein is CASSRRGRRAYEQYF.